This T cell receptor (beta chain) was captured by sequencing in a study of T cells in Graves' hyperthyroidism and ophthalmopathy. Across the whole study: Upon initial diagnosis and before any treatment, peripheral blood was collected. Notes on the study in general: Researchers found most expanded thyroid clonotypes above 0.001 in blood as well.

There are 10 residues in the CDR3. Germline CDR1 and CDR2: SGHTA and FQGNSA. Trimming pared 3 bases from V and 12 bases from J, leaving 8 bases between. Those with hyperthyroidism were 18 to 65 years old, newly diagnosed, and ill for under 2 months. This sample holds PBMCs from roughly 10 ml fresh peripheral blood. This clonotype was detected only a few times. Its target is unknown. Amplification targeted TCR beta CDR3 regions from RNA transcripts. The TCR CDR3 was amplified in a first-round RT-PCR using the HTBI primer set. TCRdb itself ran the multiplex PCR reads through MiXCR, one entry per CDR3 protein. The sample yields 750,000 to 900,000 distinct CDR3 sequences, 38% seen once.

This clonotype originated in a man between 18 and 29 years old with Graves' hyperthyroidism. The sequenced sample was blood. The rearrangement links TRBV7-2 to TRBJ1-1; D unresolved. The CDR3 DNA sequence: TGTGCCAGCAGCTTTCCCAAAACTTTCTTT. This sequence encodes CASSFPKTFF.